Listed below are T cell receptor beta chains from one sample, sequenced in a study of regulatory T cells in long-lasting Graves disease. From the multiplex PCR reads, TCRdb called clonotypes with MiXCR, one entry per CDR3 protein. This sample has about 430,000 distinct CDR3 sequences, with approximately 15% found just once. These data were also filed under a second study, of T cells in Graves' hyperthyroidism and ophthalmopathy.

Specimen: peripheral blood mononuclear cells (PBMCs), collected at new diagnosis, from a patient treated with antithyroid drugs. All receptors come from a woman aged 40 to 49 with Graves disease. Each CDR3 is given with its conserved first and last residue. The D gene is left open where the match is weak. Clone size appears in some rows only: once, few, many, or a class for an expanded clone.

v_call	d_call	j_call	cdr3_length	clone_size	cdr3_nt	cdr3_aa
TRBV7-9	-	TRBJ2-1	15	many	TGTGCCAGCAGCTTGTTTGCGGGGCCCTACAATGAGCAGTTCTTC	CASSLFAGPYNEQFF
TRBV2	-	TRBJ2-2	18	many	TGTGCCAGCAGTGTGGGGCAGGCGAGATTTGTACGGTCCGGGGAGCTGTTTTTT	CASSVGQARFVRSGELFF
TRBV3-1	-	TRBJ2-1	16	-	TGTGCCAGCAGCCAAACGAATAAGGCCTTCTACAATGAGCAGTTCTTC	CASSQTNKAFYNEQFF
TRBV29-1	-	TRBJ1-1	13	many	TGCAGCGCTGGGGGGAACTCGAACACTGAAGCTTTCTTT	CSAGGNSNTEAFF
TRBV20-1	TRBD2	TRBJ2-3	15	few	TGCAGTGCTACGGGGACTAGCGGGACCACAGATACGCAGTATTTT	CSATGTSGTTDTQYF
TRBV12-3/TRBV12-4	-	TRBJ2-1	14	many	TGTGCCAGCAGTTTAGTCAGGGAGGTAAATGAGCAGTTCTTC	CASSLVREVNEQFF
TRBV2	-	TRBJ1-2	13	many	TGTGCCAGCAGTGTGGGAGGGCCGGAGGGCTACACCTTC	CASSVGGPEGYTF
TRBV29-1	-	TRBJ2-1	11	many	TGCAGCGTTGATCCCGGCGGTGAGCAGTTCTTC	CSVDPGGEQFF
TRBV28	TRBD2	TRBJ2-7	15	many	TGTGCCAGCAGTCAGAAACGAGCGGGAGACTACGAGCAGTACTTC	CASSQKRAGDYEQYF
TRBV2	-	TRBJ1-1	13	-	TGTGCCACCCAGATAGGCCGGAACACTGAAGCTTTCTTT	CATQIGRNTEAFF
TRBV3-1	-	TRBJ2-3	15	few	TGTGCCAGCAGCCAGGGTGGGCAGGGATACGATACGCAGTATTTT	CASSQGGQGYDTQYF
TRBV15	-	TRBJ2-5	13	few	TGTGCCACCAGCAGTAGGACCCAAGAGACCCAGTACTTC	CATSSRTQETQYF
TRBV27	-	TRBJ2-3	16	many	TGTGCCAGCAGTTTATACAGCCAAACTAGCACAGATACGCAGTATTTT	CASSLYSQTSTDTQYF
TRBV6-1	TRBD2	TRBJ2-1	19	many	TGTGCCAGCAGAAAACTAGCGGGAGGGGATGTGAGCTCCTACAATGAGCAGTTCTTC	CASRKLAGGDVSSYNEQFF
TRBV10-3	-	TRBJ2-1	14	many	TGTGCCATCAGTGGGTCGAATAGCTACAATGAGCAGTTCTTC	CAISGSNSYNEQFF
TRBV12-3/TRBV12-4	-	TRBJ1-6	15	many	TGTGCCAGCAGTCCCTCGATTGCCTATAATTCACCCCTCCACTTT	CASSPSIAYNSPLHF
TRBV30	-	TRBJ1-2	13	-	TGTGCCTGGAGTGTTCAGGGAATGGGTGGCTACACCTTC	CAWSVQGMGGYTF
TRBV7-2	-	TRBJ2-2	12	many	TGTGCCAGCAGGTCAGGGTTCGGGGAGCTGTTTTTT	CASRSGFGELFF
TRBV18	TRBD1	TRBJ2-1	15	-	TGTGCCAGCTCCTCCGGGACAGTCCTATACAATGAGCAGTTCTTC	CASSSGTVLYNEQFF
TRBV7-9	-	TRBJ2-1	16	few	TGTGCCAGCAGCTCCCCTGCCCCGGCGGCCTACAATGGGCAGTTCTTC	CASSSPAPAAYNGQFF
TRBV28	TRBD1	TRBJ2-7	12	many	TGTGCCAGCAGTATGACAGGGTACGAGCAGTACTTC	CASSMTGYEQYF
TRBV6-2/TRBV6-3	-	TRBJ1-5	14	-	TGTGTCAGCAGTGGGCAGGGACACAATCAGCCCCAGCATTTT	CVSSGQGHNQPQHF
TRBV7-2	TRBD1	TRBJ2-2	14	many	TGTGCCAGCAGCTTGGACAGGGAGGCCGGGGAGCTGTTTTTT	CASSLDREAGELFF
TRBV20-1	TRBD2	TRBJ2-7	13	-	TGCAGTGCTAAGGTGCAGCGGGAGTACGAGCAGTACTTC	CSAKVQREYEQYF
TRBV28	-	TRBJ2-5	15	many	TGTGCCAGCAGGGATCCGGGACGGACCCAAGAGACCCAGTACTTC	CASRDPGRTQETQYF
TRBV11-2	TRBD1	TRBJ2-2	21	-	TGTGCCAGCAGCTCCACCTCCAATCCCGGGACAGGCCATTGGGGCACCGGGGAGCTGTTTTTT	CASSSTSNPGTGHWGTGELFF
TRBV7-3	TRBD2	TRBJ2-3	16	many	TGTGCCAGCAGCTCAAGGACTAGCGGGAGTCGAGATACGCAGTATTTT	CASSSRTSGSRDTQYF
TRBV6-9	-	TRBJ1-6	15	few	TGTGCCAGCAGTTACGAGGCAGGGCAGGGGTCACCCCTCCACTTT	CASSYEAGQGSPLHF
TRBV6-1	-	TRBJ2-6	14	many	TGTGCCAGCAGTCGACAAAACGGGGCCAACGTCCTGACTTTC	CASSRQNGANVLTF
TRBV3-1	-	TRBJ2-2	13	many	TGTGCCAGCAGCCCCACAGTGGCCGGGGAGCTGTTTTTT	CASSPTVAGELFF
TRBV4-3	TRBD1	TRBJ1-2	17	-	TGCGCCAGCAGCCAAGATCTTTCGAGGGGGCGCTACCATGGCTACACCTTC	CASSQDLSRGRYHGYTF
TRBV12-3/TRBV12-4	-	TRBJ2-7	16	many	TGTGCCAGCAGTTTATCTCTTCCGGGAATCCTGGGGGAGCAGTACTTC	CASSLSLPGILGEQYF
TRBV9	TRBD2	TRBJ2-7	15	-	TGTGCCAGCAGCGTAGGGACTAGCGGCCTCTACGAGCAGTACTTC	CASSVGTSGLYEQYF
TRBV28	-	TRBJ2-3	15	many	TGTGCCAGCAGTTGGGGTCAAGAGGGCGAAGATACGCAGTATTTT	CASSWGQEGEDTQYF
TRBV30	TRBD1	TRBJ1-3	13	many	TGTGCCTGGGGACAGGGGGCTGGAAACACCATATATTTT	CAWGQGAGNTIYF
TRBV20-1	TRBD2	TRBJ2-7	14	many	TGCAGTGCTCGCGGCGGGCTAGCGGGAGAAAAGCAGTACTTC	CSARGGLAGEKQYF
TRBV20-1	TRBD2	TRBJ2-1	15	many	TGCAGTGCTAGATTGGGGCTAGCGGGAGCCTATGAGCAGTTCTTC	CSARLGLAGAYEQFF
TRBV9	TRBD1	TRBJ2-3	14	few	TGTGCCAGCAGCGTAGCCCAGGGGACAGCTACGCAGTATTTT	CASSVAQGTATQYF
TRBV9	-	TRBJ2-7	12	many	TGTGCCAGCAGCGCCCATACCTACGAGCAGTACTTC	CASSAHTYEQYF
TRBV2	-	TRBJ2-7	14	-	TGTGCCAGCAGTGAAGTTTCTGCGAGCGACGAGCAGTACTTC	CASSEVSASDEQYF
TRBV28	TRBD2	TRBJ2-3	15	many	TGTGCCAGCAGGCAAGCGGGAGGGAGCGCAGATACGCAGTATTTT	CASRQAGGSADTQYF
TRBV19	-	TRBJ2-5	14	many	TGTGCCAGTAGTATGTCAGGGGCGCAAGAGACCCAGTACTTC	CASSMSGAQETQYF
TRBV7-3	TRBD2	TRBJ2-2	14	-	TGTGCCAGCAGCTTCTTAGCGGGCACCGGGGAGCTGTTTTTT	CASSFLAGTGELFF
TRBV12-3/TRBV12-4	TRBD2	TRBJ2-7	14	many	TGTGCCAGCAGTTTGAGTAGCGGGAACTACGAGCAGTACTTC	CASSLSSGNYEQYF
TRBV19	-	TRBJ2-1	14	-	TGTGCCAGTAATGGGCTGCAGGGTATGGATGAGCAGTTCTTC	CASNGLQGMDEQFF